A selection of T cell receptor beta chains follows, all from one sample in a study of blood T cell repertoires in COVID-19. The assay was immunoSEQ multiplex PCR, and TCRdb's table has in-frame clones only and misses some. The sample holds 350,000 to 550,000 clones, 75% to 90% seen once. The source material was PBMCs or T cells enriched from blood (not recorded which). These receptors all come from a man aged 25-45 years who had recovered from COVID-19. CDR3s include the opening cysteine and the closing phenylalanine or tryptophan. The D gene is left open where the match is weak. Expanded clones get a size class; other rows say once, few or many, or leave the size out.

V gene,J gene,clone size,D gene,CDR3 DNA,CDR3 protein
TRBV13,TRBJ2-7,.,TRBD2,TGTGCCAGCAGGCTAGCGGGATCCTACGAGCAGTACTTC,CASRLAGSYEQYF
TRBV19,TRBJ1-5,.,TRBD1,TGTGCCAGTAGTGGGACAGCCCGGGCAGGTCAGCCCCAGCATTTT,CASSGTARAGQPQHF
TRBV28,TRBJ1-4,.,.,TGTGCCAGCAGTCCAAAGCAGGAATTGAATGAAAAACTGTTTTTT,CASSPKQELNEKLFF
TRBV4-1,TRBJ1-5,.,.,TGCGCCAGCAGCCATCGCTTTCGGTGGGGGGATCAGCCCCAGCATTTT,CASSHRFRWGDQPQHF
TRBV10-3,TRBJ1-1,.,.,TGTGCCATCAGTGAGGTTAACATGAACACTGAAGCTTTCTTT,CAISEVNMNTEAFF
TRBV2,TRBJ1-2,.,TRBD1,TGTGCCAGCCTCACCTCGACAGGGCGCGCTGGCTACACCTTC,CASLTSTGRAGYTF
TRBV29-1,TRBJ1-1,.,.,TGCAGCGTTGACAGGGGGAACACTGAAGCTTTCTTT,CSVDRGNTEAFF
TRBV4-1,TRBJ2-3,.,TRBD2,TGCGCCAGCAGCTCTCGGGCCGGGAGGGACTCGATTAATACGCAGTATTTT,CASSSRAGRDSINTQYF
TRBV18,TRBJ2-3,.,.,TGTGCCAGCTCACCACGAAAGGAGGGCGGCACAGATACGCAGTATTTT,CASSPRKEGGTDTQYF
TRBV19,TRBJ1-6,once,.,TGTGCCAGTAGTATTCGACTCTTGGGTAATTCACCCCTCCACTTT,CASSIRLLGNSPLHF
TRBV12-3/TRBV12-4,TRBJ2-4,.,.,TGTGCCAGCAGTGCGACGGGAAACATTCAGTACTTC,CASSATGNIQYF
TRBV10-3,TRBJ2-3,.,TRBD2,TGTGCCATCAGTGATGGACTAGCGGGGCGCACAGATACGCAGTATTTT,CAISDGLAGRTDTQYF
TRBV18,TRBJ2-5,.,TRBD2,TGTGCCAGCTCACCACTACTAGCGGCTCAAGAGACCCAGTACTTC,CASSPLLAAQETQYF
TRBV27,TRBJ2-7,.,TRBD1,TGTGCCAGCAGTTTCGGTGACAGGGTTGACGAGCAGTACTTC,CASSFGDRVDEQYF
TRBV30,TRBJ1-3,.,.,TGTGCCTGGAGGGGGGAGGGTTCCTCTGGAAACACCATATATTTT,CAWRGEGSSGNTIYF
TRBV5-8,TRBJ2-1,.,TRBD2,TGTGCCAGCACCGGGACTAGCGGGAGTTGGAGCTCCTACAATGAGCAGTTCTTC,CASTGTSGSWSSYNEQFF
TRBV19,TRBJ2-2,.,.,TGTGCCAGTACAAGCGCCGGGGTCGGGGAGCTGTTTTTT,CASTSAGVGELFF
TRBV30,TRBJ1-1,.,.,TGTGCCTGGTGGTCCAGGGTTTTGAACACTGAAGCTTTCTTT,CAWWSRVLNTEAFF